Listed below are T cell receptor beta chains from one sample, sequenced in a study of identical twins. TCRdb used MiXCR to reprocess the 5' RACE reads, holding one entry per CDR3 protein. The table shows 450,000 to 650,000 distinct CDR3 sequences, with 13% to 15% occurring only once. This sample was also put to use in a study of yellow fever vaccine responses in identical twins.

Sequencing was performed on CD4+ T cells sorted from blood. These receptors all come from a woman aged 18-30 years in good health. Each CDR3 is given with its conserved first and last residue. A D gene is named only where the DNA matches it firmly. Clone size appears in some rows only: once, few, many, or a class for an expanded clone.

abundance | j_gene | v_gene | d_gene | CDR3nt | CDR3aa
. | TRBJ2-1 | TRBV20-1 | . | TGCAGTTCGAGGGGGGCGAGCTCCTACAATGAGCAGTTCTTC | CSSRGASSYNEQFF
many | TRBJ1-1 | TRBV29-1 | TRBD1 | TGCAGCGTGGGACAGGGGGCTACGAACACTGAAGCTTTCTTT | CSVGQGATNTEAFF
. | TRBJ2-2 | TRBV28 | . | TGTGCCAGCGCACTTAGTTCCCGACGCACAACGGGCACCGGGGAGCTGTTTTTT | CASALSSRRTTGTGELFF
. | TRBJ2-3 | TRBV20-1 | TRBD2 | TGCAGTGCTAGAGATTGGGCGGGAGTCACAGATACGCAGTATTTT | CSARDWAGVTDTQYF
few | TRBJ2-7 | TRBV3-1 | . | TGTGCCAGCAGCCACGACGAGCAGTACTTC | CASSHDEQYF
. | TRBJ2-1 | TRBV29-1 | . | TGCAGCGCTCCGGGGGGCATTGGCTACAATGAGCAGTTCTTC | CSAPGGIGYNEQFF
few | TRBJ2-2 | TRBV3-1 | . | TGTGCCAGCAGCCAGACATCGGGGCTGTTTTTT | CASSQTSGLFF
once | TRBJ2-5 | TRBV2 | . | TGTGCCAGCAGGGCGGCGGAGACCCAGTACTTC | CASRAAETQYF
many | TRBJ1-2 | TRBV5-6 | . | TGTGCCAGCATCACTTGGTTAGGGATCGGCTACACCTTC | CASITWLGIGYTF
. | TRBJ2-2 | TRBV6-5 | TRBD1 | TGTGCCAGCAGTTACTGGGAAGGGGGCGCTCCGTCCGGGGAGCTGTTTTTT | CASSYWEGGAPSGELFF
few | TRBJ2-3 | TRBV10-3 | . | TGTGCCATCACAGGCCGTGCCACAGATACGCAGTATTTT | CAITGRATDTQYF
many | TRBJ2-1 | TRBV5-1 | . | TGCGCCAGCAGCTTGAGGACAGACTACAATGAGCAGTTCTTC | CASSLRTDYNEQFF
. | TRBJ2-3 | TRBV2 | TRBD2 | TGTGCCAGCAGCCAGGGACGACTAGCGGGGGACACAGATACGCAGTATTTT | CASSQGRLAGDTDTQYF
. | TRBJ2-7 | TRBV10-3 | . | TGTGCCATTGCATGGGGTTCGAGCTACGAGCAGTACTTC | CAIAWGSSYEQYF
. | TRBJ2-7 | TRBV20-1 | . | TGCAGTGCTGCGCTCGACGGCGCCTACGAGCAGTACTTC | CSAALDGAYEQYF
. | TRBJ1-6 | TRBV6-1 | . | TGTGCCAGCAGTGACCTAGGATCACCCCTCCACTTT | CASSDLGSPLHF
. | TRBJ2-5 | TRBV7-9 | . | TGTGCCAGCACGGTAGCTGGTCAAGAGACCCAGTACTTC | CASTVAGQETQYF
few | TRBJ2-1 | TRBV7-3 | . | TGTGCCAGCAGCTCCACAGGTCCCTCTGTTGGGCAGTTCTTC | CASSSTGPSVGQFF
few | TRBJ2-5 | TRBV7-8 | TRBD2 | TGTGCCAGCAGCTCCGGGGGGACCTCCCTGACCCAGTACTTC | CASSSGGTSLTQYF
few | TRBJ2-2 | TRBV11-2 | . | TGTGCCAGCAGCTTAGTGGCCAGGGGGACTAGTATTTCCACCGGGGAGCTGTTTTTT | CASSLVARGTSISTGELFF
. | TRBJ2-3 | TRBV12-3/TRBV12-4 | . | TGTGCCAGCACCGCGGTAACAGATACGCAGTATTTT | CASTAVTDTQYF
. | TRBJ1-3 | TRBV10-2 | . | TGCGCCAGCAGCGACTATTGGGACATGTCTGGAAACACCATATATTTT | CASSDYWDMSGNTIYF
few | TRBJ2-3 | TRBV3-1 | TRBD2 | TGTGCTTCTACGGGAGGGAAAACTAGCACAGATACGCAGTATTTT | CASTGGKTSTDTQYF
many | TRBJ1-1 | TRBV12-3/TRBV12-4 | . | TGTGCCAGCAGTAAGGTACAGGGGAACACTGAAGCTTTCTTT | CASSKVQGNTEAFF
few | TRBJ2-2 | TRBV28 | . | TGTGCCAGCAGGGAGGATCTTCTAGCACTACGGGGGGAGCTGTTTTTT | CASREDLLALRGELFF
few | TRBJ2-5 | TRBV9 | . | TGTGCCAGCAGCGTGACTAACCAAGAGACCCAGTACTTC | CASSVTNQETQYF
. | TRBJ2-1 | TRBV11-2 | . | TGTGCCAGCAGCTTAATAGGAACAGGGAGCTCCTACAATGAGCAGTTCTTC | CASSLIGTGSSYNEQFF
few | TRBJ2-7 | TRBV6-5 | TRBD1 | TGTGCCAGCAGTTCCCTGGACAGGGACGAGCAGTACTTC | CASSSLDRDEQYF
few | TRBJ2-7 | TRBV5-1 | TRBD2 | TGCGCCAGCAGCTTTTCGGGAGGAGCCTACGAGCAGTACTTC | CASSFSGGAYEQYF
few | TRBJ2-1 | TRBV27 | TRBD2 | TGTGCCAGCAGCTCCAGCGGGATCTTTTACAATGAGCAGTTCTTC | CASSSSGIFYNEQFF
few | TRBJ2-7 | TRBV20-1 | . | TGCAGTGCTAGAGGGGTAGGTCTCCACGAGCAGTACTTC | CSARGVGLHEQYF
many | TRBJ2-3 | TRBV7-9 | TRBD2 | TGTGCCAGCAGCTGGGAGGGGACTTTCACAGATACGCAGTATTTT | CASSWEGTFTDTQYF
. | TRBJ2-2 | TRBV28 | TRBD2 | TGTGCCAGCAGTTTTCCTCCCAGCGGGGGGAACACCGGGGAGCTGTTTTTT | CASSFPPSGGNTGELFF
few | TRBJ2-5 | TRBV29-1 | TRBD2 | TGCAGCACCAGGTGGGGAGGGGAGACCCAGTACTTC | CSTRWGGETQYF
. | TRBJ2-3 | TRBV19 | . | TGTGCCAGTAGCAAACCGGGTGGCACAGATACGCAGTATTTT | CASSKPGGTDTQYF
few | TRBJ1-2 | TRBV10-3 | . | TGTGCCATCAGTGAGTCGATCAGCGCTAACTATGGCTACACCTTC | CAISESISANYGYTF
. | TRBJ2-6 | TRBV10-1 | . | TGCGCCAGCAGTGAATTACTCGAGGGAGAGGGGATGCGTGGGGCCAACGTCCTGACTTTC | CASSELLEGEGMRGANVLTF
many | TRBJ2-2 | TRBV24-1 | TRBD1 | TGTGCCACCAGTGAGATGACAGGGGAGAACACCGGGGAGCTGTTTTTT | CATSEMTGENTGELFF
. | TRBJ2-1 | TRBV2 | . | TGTGCCAGCAGTGGCCAGGGTAGGGACACAACTTACAATGAGCAGTTCTTC | CASSGQGRDTTYNEQFF
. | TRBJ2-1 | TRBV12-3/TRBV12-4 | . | TGTGCCAGCAGTTTCGCGGATGAGCAGTTCTTC | CASSFADEQFF
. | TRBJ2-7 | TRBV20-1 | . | TGCAGTGCTAGTTCTCAGGAGGACTACGAGCAGTACTTC | CSASSQEDYEQYF
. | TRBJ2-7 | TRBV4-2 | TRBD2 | TGTGCCAGCAGCCAAGAGCCTAGCGGGACCTACGAGCAGTACTTC | CASSQEPSGTYEQYF
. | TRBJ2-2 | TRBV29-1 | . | TGCAGCGGGAGGGGACCTGACACCGGGGAGCTGTTTTTT | CSGRGPDTGELFF
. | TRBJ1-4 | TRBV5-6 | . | TGTGCCAGCACCCAGCTCGGGGCAACTAATGAAAAACTGTTTTTT | CASTQLGATNEKLFF
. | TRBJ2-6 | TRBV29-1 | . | TGCAGCGTTGAAGGCTCTGGGGCCAACGTCCTGACTTTC | CSVEGSGANVLTF
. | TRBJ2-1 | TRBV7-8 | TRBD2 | TGTGCCAGCAGCCAAAAATCCCTAGCGGGAGTTCGGAATGAGCAGTTCTTC | CASSQKSLAGVRNEQFF
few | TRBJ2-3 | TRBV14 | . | TGTGCCAGCGCGACGAGGGATACGCAGTATTTT | CASATRDTQYF
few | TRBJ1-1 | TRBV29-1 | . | TGCAGCGTTGACGACTCGGGACGGCTGAACACTGAAGCTTTCTTT | CSVDDSGRLNTEAFF
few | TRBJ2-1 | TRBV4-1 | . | TGCGCCAGCAGCCAAGGGGCTGCGGTCAGCTCCTACAATGAGCAGTTCTTC | CASSQGAAVSSYNEQFF